This TCR beta chain was obtained from a study of PD-L1 blockade in urothelial cancer. Study-level information: At some point between 2013 and 2015 therapy began: atezolizumab 1,200 mg intravenously every 3 weeks. Twenty-five of 29 patients were males with bladder-origin urothelial cancer. There were a median of approximately 150,000 T cells in blood samples.

Described time point: peripheral blood 6 weeks after treatment start. Sequenced by immunoSEQ multiplex PCR; TCRdb stores in-frame clones only, minus some. This table has tens of thousands of clones, about 89% appearing once. Germline V gene sequence: CDR1 SEHNR, CDR2 FQNEAQ (reference sequence). Trimming shortened V by 5 bases and J by 4 bases, and 14 bases separated the two germline ends. CDR3 length: 14 amino acids. The TCR sequence derives from a man older than 75 with urothelial cancer. The sequencing used PBMCs, collected around atezolizumab (anti-PD-L1) treatment. This sequence joins TRBV7-9 and TRBJ1-1, with D possibly being TRBD1 (5 bases). CDR3 protein: CASSPEGGGTEAFF. The CDR3 DNA sequence: TGTGCCAGCAGCCCCGAGGGCGGGGGCACTGAAGCTTTCTTT.